These 12 T cell receptor beta chains were sequenced from one sample in a study of blood T cell repertoires in COVID-19. TCRdb's table, derived via immunoSEQ multiplex PCR, lists solely in-frame clones and lacks some. The table shows a few hundred thousand clones, with 84% occurring only once. Sequencing was performed on PBMCs or T cells enriched from blood (not recorded which). These receptors originate from a middle-aged woman who had recovered from COVID-19.

The chain recombines TRBV7-2 with TRBJ1-3; TRBD1 agrees at 7 bases. The CDR3 extends over 14 amino acids. Germline CDR1 SGHTA, CDR2 FQGNSA. Losses at the gene ends were 5 bases for V and 9 bases for J; bases not matched to a gene: 10. In nucleotides, the CDR3 is TGTGCCAGCAGCCCTGACAGGGTAATTTCCACCATATATTTT. Protein: CASSPDRVISTIYF.

CDR3 residues: CASSQVAGGFTDTQYF. DNA for the CDR3: TGTGCCAGCAGCCAAGTAGCGGGAGGTTTCACAGATACGCAGTATTTT. The J gene is TRBJ2-3, the V gene TRBV14; 10 bases align to TRBD2. Germline V gene data show CDR1 as SGHDN and CDR2 as FVKESK. The CDR3 loop spans 16 amino acids. V was clipped by 1 base and J by 2 bases; unmatched bases: 3.

This sequence joins TRBV7-8 and TRBJ2-7; weak D call: TRBD1 (6 bases). The V end lost 5 bases, the J end lost 2 bases, and 16 bases lay between the germline ends. Germline V lookup: CDR1 SGHVS, CDR2 FQNEAQ. This CDR3 has 15 residues. CDR3: CASSPGQMGPYEQYF. In DNA form, the CDR3 reads TGTGCCAGCAGCCCTGGACAGATGGGTCCCTACGAGCAGTACTTC.

This chain uses TRBV7-9 with TRBJ1-1; 10 positions match TRBD1. V lost 5 bases, J lost 6 bases, and 6 bases stayed unmatched. Germline values: CDR1 SEHNR, CDR2 FQNEAQ (reference sequence). The CDR3 contains 14 residues. Here the CDR3 reads CASSARQGAAEAFF. CDR3 in DNA: TGTGCCAGCAGCGCAAGACAGGGGGCAGCTGAAGCTTTCTTT.

The genes are TRBV2 and TRBJ2-1; possibly TRBD2 for D (6 bases). CDR3 size: 12 residues. Germline CDR1 and CDR2: SNHLY and FYNNEI. V lost 4 bases and J lost 10, with 11 bases in between. CDR3 region: CASSAGVVEQFF. In DNA form, the CDR3 reads TGTGCCAGCAGTGCGGGGGTGGTGGAGCAGTTCTTC.

The chain has TRBV2 and TRBJ2-2; D not certain. The CDR3 spans 14 residues. Germline loops: CDR1 SNHLY, CDR2 FYNNEI. Trimming removed 6 bases from V and 3 bases from J, with 11 bases in between. The CDR3 spells CASRTDPDTGELFF. CDR3 DNA: TGTGCCAGCAGGACTGACCCCGACACCGGGGAGCTGTTTTTT.

V is TRBV3-1 (or the pseudogene TRBV3-2) and J is TRBJ2-5; D gene unclear. Germline assignment: CDR1 LGHDT and CDR2 YNNKEL (reference sequence). CDR3 length equals 13 residues. V was clipped by 6 bases and J by 5 bases, with 13 bases between them. CDR3 protein: CASSSPARETQYF. The CDR3 DNA reads as TGTGCCAGCAGTAGTCCCGCCAGGGAGACCCAGTACTTC.

The chain uses TRBV6-5 and TRBJ1-2; 9 nucleotides line up with TRBD1. This CDR3 region has 14 residues. Germline V gives CDR1 MNHEY, CDR2 SVGAGI. V dropped 2 bases and J dropped 6; count of bases not matched to a gene: 4. The CDR3 DNA reads as TGTGCCAGCAGTTACGGGACAGGGTGGGATGGCTACACCTTC. It encodes CASSYGTGWDGYTF.

The genes are TRBV5-1 and TRBJ2-7; 8 bases align to TRBD2. V was clipped by 0 bases and J by 5 bases; unmatched bases: 13. The germline gives CDR1 SGHRS, CDR2 YFSETQ. The CDR3 is made up of 17 amino acids. CDR3 sequence (DNA): TGCGCCAGCAGCTTGGGCCCCATTGAAGCGGGAGCCCACGAGCAGTACTTC. Protein: CASSLGPIEAGAHEQYF.

The chain joins TRBV10-3 to TRBJ1-5; D gene uncertain. Germline loops: CDR1 ENHRY, CDR2 SYGVKD. This CDR3 is built from 13 residues. Between the trimmed V and J ends, which lost 4 bases and 4 bases, there was a span of 8 bases. The CDR3 DNA reads as TGTGCCATCAGTGTCGGGAGTAATCAGCCCCAGCATTTT. The encoded protein is CAISVGSNQPQHF.

Here the CDR3 reads CASTYGTANTEAFF. CDR3 sequence (DNA): TGTGCCAGCACCTATGGGACAGCGAACACTGAAGCTTTCTTT. The chain combines TRBV28 with TRBJ1-1; 7 bases agree with TRBD1. This CDR3 spans 14 amino acids. Losses at the gene ends were 7 bases for V and 1 base for J; bases not matched to a gene: 6. Germline V gene sequence: CDR1 MDHEN, CDR2 SYDVKM.

V is TRBV19 and J is TRBJ2-6; TRBD1 aligns across 9 bases. Germline V gene sequence: CDR1 LNHDA, CDR2 SQIVND (reference sequence). This CDR3 region has 16 residues. Trimming cost V 7 bases and J 2 bases; bases outside gene matches: 6. CDR3 sequence: CASTRTGEPGANVLTF. DNA for the CDR3: TGTGCCAGTACTAGGACAGGGGAACCTGGGGCCAACGTCCTGACTTTC.